This T cell receptor (beta chain) was found in a study of T cell responses to AZD1222 COVID-19 vaccine. Whole-study results and caveats: Targeting of unmutated variant regions was reportedly seen in nearly half of spike-specific TCRs. There were mostly white British donors and more females than males, and clonal diversity was possibly underestimated.

Notes on this clone: Its cognate antigen is unknown.

The germline V gene encodes CDR1 MNHEY and CDR2 SMNVEV (reference sequence). The CDR3 totals 15 residues. With 0 bases clipped from V and 10 bases from J, the junction kept 9 bases outside the gene matches. Produced via immunoSEQ multiplex PCR; TCRdb's table is partial and in-frame only. The sample yields roughly 66,000 clones, 82% seen once. Sample: peripheral blood, taken on day 0 of AZD1222 vaccination. This sequence originates from an adult in good health. This sequence joins TRBV27 and TRBJ2-1, with TRBD1 identical over 7 bases. CDR3 loop: CASSLSTGYGGEQFF. CDR3 nucleotide sequence: TGTGCCAGCAGTTTATCGACAGGGTACGGCGGGGAGCAGTTCTTC.